A selection of T cell receptor beta chains follows, all from one sample in a study of T cell repertoires in cytomegalovirus infection. TCRdb processed the reads anew with MiXCR; each CDR3 protein has one entry. The sample lists more than 500,000 distinct CDR3 sequences, about 15% occurring once. Sequencing used CD8+ T cells from PBMCs. The receptor set was obtained from a human donor in good health (CMV status not recorded). Some clones in this sample may be carry-over from other donors' samples. The CDR3 runs from the conserved cysteine through the conserved F or W. A D gene is named only where the DNA matches it firmly. Only some rows state a clone size, as once, few, many or a class for expanded clones.

cdr3_nt: TGTGCCATCAGTGAGTCGGCTAGCGGGAGGGAAGAGACCCAGTACTTC
cdr3_aa: CAISESASGREETQYF
d_call: TRBD2
v_call: TRBV10-3
j_call: TRBJ2-5
clone_size: many

cdr3_nt: TGTGCCACCGAAGGTTATGGGGGAGGACCCTACAATGAGCAGTTCTTC
cdr3_aa: CATEGYGGGPYNEQFF
d_call: NA
v_call: TRBV19
j_call: TRBJ2-1
clone_size: many

cdr3_nt: TGTGCCAGCAGTTTAGATTATAGCAACCCCCGGCGCACAGATACGCAGTATTTT
cdr3_aa: CASSLDYSNPRRTDTQYF
d_call: NA
v_call: TRBV12-3/TRBV12-4
j_call: TRBJ2-3
clone_size: many

cdr3_nt: TGTGCCAGCACCGCCTTGAACACTGAAGCTTTCTTT
cdr3_aa: CASTALNTEAFF
d_call: NA
v_call: TRBV7-8
j_call: TRBJ1-1
clone_size: many

cdr3_nt: TGTGCCAGCAGTTACTCGGTTACAGCAAACTATGGCTACACCTTC
cdr3_aa: CASSYSVTANYGYTF
d_call: NA
v_call: TRBV6-2/TRBV6-3
j_call: TRBJ1-2
clone_size: NA

cdr3_nt: TGTGCCAGCAGCTCGGGACAATCCAACGGGGAGCTGTTTTTT
cdr3_aa: CASSSGQSNGELFF
d_call: NA
v_call: TRBV7-3
j_call: TRBJ2-2
clone_size: few

cdr3_nt: TGTGCCAGCCACAGGTTGTACAGCACAGATACGCAGTATTTT
cdr3_aa: CASHRLYSTDTQYF
d_call: NA
v_call: TRBV5-6
j_call: TRBJ2-3
clone_size: NA

cdr3_nt: TGTGCCAGCAGTTACTCGGCCCTAGCGGGGGTGGAGCAGTACTTC
cdr3_aa: CASSYSALAGVEQYF
d_call: TRBD2
v_call: TRBV6-2/TRBV6-3
j_call: TRBJ2-7
clone_size: few

cdr3_nt: TGTGCTAGTGGTTTGGCGACAGCCTACTACGAGCAGTACTTC
cdr3_aa: CASGLATAYYEQYF
d_call: NA
v_call: TRBV12-5
j_call: TRBJ2-7
clone_size: few

cdr3_nt: TGTGCCAGCAGTTTAGCGATTAGACAGTCCTACGAGCAGTACTTC
cdr3_aa: CASSLAIRQSYEQYF
d_call: NA
v_call: TRBV12-3/TRBV12-4
j_call: TRBJ2-7
clone_size: NA

cdr3_nt: TGTGCCAGCAGCGGGACCCACCCCTGGAACATTCAGTACTTC
cdr3_aa: CASSGTHPWNIQYF
d_call: NA
v_call: TRBV9
j_call: TRBJ2-4
clone_size: few

cdr3_nt: TGTGCCAGCACCCCCCTAGCGGGAGGGCAGGCAGATACGCAGTATTTT
cdr3_aa: CASTPLAGGQADTQYF
d_call: TRBD2
v_call: TRBV6-1
j_call: TRBJ2-3
clone_size: many